This T cell receptor beta chain stems from a study of T cell responses to AZD1222 COVID-19 vaccine. Concerning this clone itself: The target antigen is unknown.

General study findings and limits: Scientists sampled the repertoires only once the peak T cell response had passed. White British ancestry dominated among donors, who included more females, and clonal diversity was possibly underestimated. The span of vaccine-associated CD4 TCRs extended across spike, with dominance at 160-218 and 743-854.

Assay used: immunoSEQ multiplex PCR; TCRdb lists only in-frame clones, some missing. The sample contains about 140,000 clones, roughly 92% of which appear only once. The source material was peripheral blood, sampled 28 days after the second AZD1222 dose. The TCR sequence derives from an adult who received the AZD1222 COVID-19 vaccine.

The CDR3 DNA sequence: TGTGCCAGCTCAACCGCCGCAGTCAGCTCTGGAAACACCATATATTTT. Its protein is CASSTAAVSSGNTIYF. The chain employs TRBV18 and TRBJ1-3; D is unclear. This CDR3 spans 16 amino acids. Germline V gives CDR1 KGHSH, CDR2 LQKENI. V shed 5 bases and J shed 0 bases, with 14 bases lying between them.